This TCR beta chain was observed in a study of cytomegalovirus exposure and HLA in healthy donors. Overall study context: Most donors, about 77% of more than 300 genotyped, fell in the Caucasian-associated ancestry cluster. General study findings and limits: Relative to the approximately 660-donor mean, N-insertions were reportedly fewer in an Asian-associated ancestry cluster in a later analysis. Some public TCRs appeared in many individuals, while most sequences were rare.

Primers for the PCR totalled 60 Vbeta and 13 Jbeta. Clones were sequenced by immunoSEQ multiplex PCR, and TCRdb holds only the in-frame ones, with some missing. The data hold under 150,000 clones, with around four fifths observed a single time. CDR1 is SEHNR, CDR2 FQNEAQ, per germline (reference sequence). V shed 4 bases, J shed 3 bases, and the junction held 12 bases outside the gene matches. The length of the CDR3 is 17 residues. Remarks on this clone: Its antigen is unknown.

The source of this sequence is a woman between 40 and 50 years old in good health and CMV-seronegative. Input material: PBMCs. This chain links TRBV7-9 with TRBJ1-5, with TRBD1 matching over 7 bases. The CDR3 DNA reads as TGTGCCAGCAGCTCGACAGGGAGGTCCCCTTCCAATCAGCCCCAGCATTTT. It yields the protein CASSSTGRSPSNQPQHF.